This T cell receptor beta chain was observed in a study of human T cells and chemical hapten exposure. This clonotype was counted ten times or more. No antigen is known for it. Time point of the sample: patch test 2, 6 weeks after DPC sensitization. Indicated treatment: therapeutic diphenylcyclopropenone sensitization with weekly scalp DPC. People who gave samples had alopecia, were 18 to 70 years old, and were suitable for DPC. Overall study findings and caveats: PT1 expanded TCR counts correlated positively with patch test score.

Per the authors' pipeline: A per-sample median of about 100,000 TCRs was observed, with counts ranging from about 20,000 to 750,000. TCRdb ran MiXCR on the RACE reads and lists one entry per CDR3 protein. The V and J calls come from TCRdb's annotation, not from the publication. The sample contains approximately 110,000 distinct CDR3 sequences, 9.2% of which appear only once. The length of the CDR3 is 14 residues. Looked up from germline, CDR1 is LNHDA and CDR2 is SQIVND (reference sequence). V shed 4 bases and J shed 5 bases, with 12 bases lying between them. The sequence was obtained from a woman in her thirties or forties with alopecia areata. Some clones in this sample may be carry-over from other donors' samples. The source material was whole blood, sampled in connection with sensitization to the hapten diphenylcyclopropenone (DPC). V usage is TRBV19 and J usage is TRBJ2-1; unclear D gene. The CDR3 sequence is CASSKARNHNEQFF. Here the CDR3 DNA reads TGTGCCAGTAGTAAGGCAAGGAACCACAATGAGCAGTTCTTC.